This TCR beta chain emerged from a study of blood T cells in healthy people across ages. On this clonotype: Its cognate antigen is unknown.

Germline CDR1 reads SGDLS; CDR2 reads YYNGEE. The CDR3 runs to 15 residues. Findings of the study overall: Observed TCR beta diversity per million T cells went down as age went up. This fall followed a roughly linear course with age.

Using a J-beta primer mix together with a sample-barcoded 5' primer, a second PCR was run for about 7 to 12 cycles. Every molecule of cDNA carried a tag from a template-switch adaptor with 12 random nucleotides. TCRdb re-called the 5' RACE reads through MiXCR, storing one row per CDR3 protein. Among around 1,000,000 distinct CDR3 sequences, about 25% were seen once, and the ten largest hold less than 0.85%. These data also formed part of another study, on T cells of mothers and their children. As that report states: Reads obtained per mother exceeded 8.5 million TCR beta CDR3 reads, with approximately 3 million obtained per child. Slightly higher overlap, not significant, was seen in related mother-child pairs than in unrelated pairs.

The clonotype comes from a girl aged 2 to 10 in good health. V is TRBV9 and J is TRBJ2-5; D is undetermined. The DNA end favors TRBJ2-7, so the J call may be wrong. Sequenced sample: blood. CDR3 in amino acids: CASSGSAALSYEQYF. CDR3 sequence (DNA): TGTGCCAGCAGCGGAAGTGCAGCCTTATCCTACGAGCAGTACTTC.